This TCR beta chain was observed in a study of shared clonotypes between healthy human individuals. As for the study in general: Each donor's CD8 memory used one plate, CD8 naive two, each CD4 subset three.

Germline lookup yields CDR1 LGHNA and CDR2 YSLEER. Trimming removed 1 base from V and 0 bases from J, with 16 bases in between. This CDR3 comprises 17 residues. Using immunoSEQ multiplex PCR, the repertoire was profiled, and TCRdb retains in-frame clones only, with some absent. The profile covers roughly 1,800,000 clones, with less than 95% appearing a single time and under 1.5% taken by the ten largest. The naive CD8 fraction comprised CD45RO-negative cells positively selected for CCR7 and excluded terminally differentiated effector memory CD45RA+ cells. All the donors were Caucasian adults who lived in Nashville, Tennessee.

This rearrangement joins TRBV4-3 to TRBJ2-7; a possible D gene is TRBD2 (6 bases). This TCR was recovered from a man between 18 and 35 years old in good health. Sequenced input: naive CD8+ T cells sorted from blood. The CDR3 coding sequence is TGCGCCAGCAGCCAAGTTTTAGGGACTGCGAGCTCCTACGAGCAGTACTTC. Its protein is CASSQVLGTASSYEQYF.